This TCR beta chain was retrieved from a study of radiotherapy plus CTLA-4 blockade in lung cancer. Produced via immunoSEQ multiplex PCR; TCRdb's table is partial and in-frame only. The sample includes about 49,000 clones, about 88% seen only once; the top ten take about 27%. General study results and limits: According to reports, early shifts in blood T cell clones, alongside interferon-beta, forecast response most accurately. In blood, tumor-derived TCR clones expanded after radiotherapy plus ipilimumab.

This CDR3 spans 16 amino acids. Germline assignment: CDR1 MNHEY and CDR2 SVGAGI. Trimming left V 0 bases short and J 2 bases short, with 11 bases between. As for this clone: Its antigen is currently unknown.

This clonotype was obtained from a human donor with non-small cell lung cancer whose response to radiotherapy plus ipilimumab could not be evaluated. The gene calls are TRBV6-5 and TRBJ2-1; tentatively, D is TRBD1 (5 bases). The material was peripheral blood, obtained from a patient treated with radiotherapy plus ipilimumab. Here the CDR3 reads CASSYSVGRAYNEQFF. The CDR3 region has the DNA TGTGCCAGCAGTTACTCAGTAGGCAGGGCCTACAATGAGCAGTTCTTC.